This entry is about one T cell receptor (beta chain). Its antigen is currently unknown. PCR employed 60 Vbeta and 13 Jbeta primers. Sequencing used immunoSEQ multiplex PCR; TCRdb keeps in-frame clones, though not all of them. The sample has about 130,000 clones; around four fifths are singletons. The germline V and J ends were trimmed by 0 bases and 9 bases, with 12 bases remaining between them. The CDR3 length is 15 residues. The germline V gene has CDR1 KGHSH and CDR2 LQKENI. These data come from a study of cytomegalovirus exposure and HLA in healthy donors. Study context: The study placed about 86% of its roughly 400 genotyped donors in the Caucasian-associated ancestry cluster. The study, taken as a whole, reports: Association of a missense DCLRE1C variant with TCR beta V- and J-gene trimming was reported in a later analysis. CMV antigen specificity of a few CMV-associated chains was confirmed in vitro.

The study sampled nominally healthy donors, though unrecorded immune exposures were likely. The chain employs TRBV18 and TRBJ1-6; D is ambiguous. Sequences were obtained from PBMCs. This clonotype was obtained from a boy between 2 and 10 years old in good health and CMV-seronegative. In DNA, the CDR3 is TGTGCCAGCTCACCACCAGAAGGTGGACTTTCACCCCTCCACTTT. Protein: CASSPPEGGLSPLHF.